This paragraph reports one T cell receptor (beta chain). The antigen remains undetermined. The data stem from a study of T cell responses to AZD1222 COVID-19 vaccine. The data were produced by immunoSEQ multiplex PCR, yet TCRdb's version contains in-frame clones alone and is incomplete. The sample contains 65,000 to 100,000 clones, under 95% of which appear only once. Study-wide results and caveats: The donor group comprised mostly white British people and more females; the analysis possibly underestimated clonal diversity. Spike-specific TCR breadth and depth rose after two AZD1222 doses. Repertoires were collected only later (after the peak T cell response had occurred).

The V gene's germline CDR1 is SGHRS and CDR2 YFSETQ. The CDR3 loop spans 17 amino acids. V gave up 4 bases and J gave up 5 bases, with 21 bases separating them. It was second doses at about 4 or about 12 weeks that were pooled. Here the sequenced sample was peripheral blood, taken 28 days after the second AZD1222 dose. The sequence was obtained from an adult who received the AZD1222 COVID-19 vaccine. This chain uses TRBV5-1 with TRBJ1-4, with D perhaps matching TRBD1 (5 bases). The CDR3 nucleotides read TGCGCCAGCAGCGTGACCCTTCAGGGCGGGATAAATGAAAAACTGTTTTTT. Translation: CASSVTLQGGINEKLFF. Full variable domain (outside the CDR3, taken from reference TRBV5-1 and TRBJ1-4): KAGVTQTPRYLIKTRGQQVTLSCSPISGHRSVSWYQQTPGQGLQFLFEYFSETQRNKGNFPGRFSGRQFSNSRSEMNVSTLELGDSALYLCASSVTLQGGINEKLFFGSGTQLSVL.